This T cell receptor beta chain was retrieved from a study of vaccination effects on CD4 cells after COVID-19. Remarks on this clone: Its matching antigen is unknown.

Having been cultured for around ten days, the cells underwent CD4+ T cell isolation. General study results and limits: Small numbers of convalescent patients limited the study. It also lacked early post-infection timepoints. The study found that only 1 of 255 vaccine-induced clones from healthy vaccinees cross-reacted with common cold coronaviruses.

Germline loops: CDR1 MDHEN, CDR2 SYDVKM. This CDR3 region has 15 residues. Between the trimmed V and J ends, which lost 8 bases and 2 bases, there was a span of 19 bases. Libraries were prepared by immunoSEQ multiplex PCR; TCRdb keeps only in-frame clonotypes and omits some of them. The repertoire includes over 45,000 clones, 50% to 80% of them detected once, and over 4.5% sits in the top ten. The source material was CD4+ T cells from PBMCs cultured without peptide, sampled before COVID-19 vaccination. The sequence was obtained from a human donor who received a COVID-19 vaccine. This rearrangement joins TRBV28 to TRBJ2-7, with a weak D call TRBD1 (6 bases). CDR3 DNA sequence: TGTGCCAGCCGTGAAGGGGGTATAGGGACCTACGAGCAGTACTTC. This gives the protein CASREGGIGTYEQYF.